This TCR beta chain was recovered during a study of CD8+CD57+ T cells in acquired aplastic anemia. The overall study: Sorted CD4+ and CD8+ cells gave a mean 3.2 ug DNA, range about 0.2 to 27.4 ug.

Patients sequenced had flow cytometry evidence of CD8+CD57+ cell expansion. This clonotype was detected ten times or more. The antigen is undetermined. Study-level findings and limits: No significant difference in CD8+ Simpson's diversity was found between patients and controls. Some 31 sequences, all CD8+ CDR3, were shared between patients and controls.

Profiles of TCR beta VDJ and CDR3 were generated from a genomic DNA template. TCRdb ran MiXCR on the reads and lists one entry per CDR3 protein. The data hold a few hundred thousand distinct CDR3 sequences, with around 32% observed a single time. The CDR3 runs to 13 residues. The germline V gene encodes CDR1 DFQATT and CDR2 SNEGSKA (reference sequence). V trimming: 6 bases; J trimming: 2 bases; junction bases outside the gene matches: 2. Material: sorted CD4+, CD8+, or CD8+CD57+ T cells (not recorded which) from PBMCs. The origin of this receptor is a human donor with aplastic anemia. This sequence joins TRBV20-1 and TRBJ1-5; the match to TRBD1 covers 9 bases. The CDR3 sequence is CSARTGGNQPQHF. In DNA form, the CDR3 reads TGCAGTGCGCGGACAGGGGGCAATCAGCCCCAGCATTTT.